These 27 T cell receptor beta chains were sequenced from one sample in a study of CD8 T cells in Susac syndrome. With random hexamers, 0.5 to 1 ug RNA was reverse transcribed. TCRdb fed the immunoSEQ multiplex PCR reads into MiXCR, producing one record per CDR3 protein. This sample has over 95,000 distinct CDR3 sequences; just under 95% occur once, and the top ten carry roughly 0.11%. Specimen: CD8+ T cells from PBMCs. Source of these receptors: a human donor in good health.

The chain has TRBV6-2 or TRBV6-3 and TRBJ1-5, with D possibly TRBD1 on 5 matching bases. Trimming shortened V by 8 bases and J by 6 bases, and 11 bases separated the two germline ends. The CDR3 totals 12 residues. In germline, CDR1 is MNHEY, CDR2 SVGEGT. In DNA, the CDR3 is TGTGCCAGCTCAGAAGGGGTTCAGCCCCAGCATTTT. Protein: CASSEGVQPQHF.

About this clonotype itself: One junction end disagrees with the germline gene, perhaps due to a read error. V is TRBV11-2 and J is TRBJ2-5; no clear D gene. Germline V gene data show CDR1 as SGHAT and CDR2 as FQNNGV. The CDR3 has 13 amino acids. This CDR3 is CASRPREQEAQYF. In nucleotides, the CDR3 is TGTGCCAGCAGACCCCGTGAACAAGAGGCCCAGTACTTC.

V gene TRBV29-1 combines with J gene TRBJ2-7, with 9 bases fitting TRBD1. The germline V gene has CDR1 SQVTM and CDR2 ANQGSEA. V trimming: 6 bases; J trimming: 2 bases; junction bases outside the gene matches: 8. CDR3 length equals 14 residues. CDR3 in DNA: TGCAGCGTCCTAGCCGGGACAGGGACCTACGAGCAGTACTTC. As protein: CSVLAGTGTYEQYF.

CDR3 in amino acids: CASSLGSQGSYEQYF. CDR3 nucleotides: TGCGCCAGCAGCCTGGGGTCCCAGGGGTCCTACGAGCAGTACTTC. The rearrangement links TRBV5-1 to TRBJ2-7, with D tentatively TRBD1 (6 bases). There are 15 residues in the CDR3. V lost 4 bases and J lost 1, with 15 bases in between. Germline V gene data show CDR1 as SGHRS and CDR2 as YFSETQ.

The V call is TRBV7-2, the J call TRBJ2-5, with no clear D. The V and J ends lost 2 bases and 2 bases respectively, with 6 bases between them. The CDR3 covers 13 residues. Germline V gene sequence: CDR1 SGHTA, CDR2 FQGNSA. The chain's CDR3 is CASSLNRQETQYF. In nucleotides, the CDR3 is TGTGCCAGCAGCTTAAACAGACAAGAGACCCAGTACTTC. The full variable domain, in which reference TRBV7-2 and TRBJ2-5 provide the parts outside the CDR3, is GAGVSQSPSNKVTEKGKDVELRCDPISGHTALYWYRQSLGQGLEFLIYFQGNSAPDKSGLPSDRFSAERTGGSVSTLTIQRTQQEDSAVYLCASSLNRQETQYFGPGTRLLVL.

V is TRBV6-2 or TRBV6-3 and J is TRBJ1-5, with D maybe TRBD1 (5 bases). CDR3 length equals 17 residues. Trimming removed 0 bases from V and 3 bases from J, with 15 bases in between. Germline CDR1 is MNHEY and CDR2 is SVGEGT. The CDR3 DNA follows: TGTGCCAGCAGTTACTCGAGGACCGGGACCAACAATCAGCCCCAGCATTTT. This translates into CASSYSRTGTNNQPQHF.

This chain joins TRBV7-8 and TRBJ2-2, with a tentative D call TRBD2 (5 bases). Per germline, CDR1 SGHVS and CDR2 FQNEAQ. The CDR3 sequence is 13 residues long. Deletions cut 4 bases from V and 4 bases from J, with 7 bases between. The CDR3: CASSSTITGELFF. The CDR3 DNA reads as TGTGCCAGCAGCTCGACTATCACCGGGGAGCTGTTTTTT.

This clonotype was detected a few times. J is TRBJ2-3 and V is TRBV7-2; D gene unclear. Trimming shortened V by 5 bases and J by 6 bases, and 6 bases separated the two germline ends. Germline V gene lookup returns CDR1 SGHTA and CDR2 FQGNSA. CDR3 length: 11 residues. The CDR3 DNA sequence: TGTGCCAGCAGCCCCCAGGATACGCAGTATTTT. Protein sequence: CASSPQDTQYF.

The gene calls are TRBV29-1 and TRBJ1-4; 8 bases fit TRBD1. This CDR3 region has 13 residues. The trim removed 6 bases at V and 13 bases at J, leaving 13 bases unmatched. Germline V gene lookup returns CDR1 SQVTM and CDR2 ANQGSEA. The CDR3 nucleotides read TGCAGCGTGGGGACAGGTCCAGGGGAGAGACTGTTTTTT. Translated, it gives CSVGTGPGERLFF.

The CDR3: CASSVTGTGPEAFF. The CDR3 bases are TGTGCCAGCAGTGTAACCGGGACAGGTCCTGAAGCTTTCTTT. V gene TRBV25-1 combines with J gene TRBJ1-1; 8 bases align to TRBD1. The CDR3 spans 14 residues. V shed 4 bases and J 6 bases; nucleotides not matched to a gene: 7. CDR1 and CDR2 (germline): MGHDK, SYGVNS.

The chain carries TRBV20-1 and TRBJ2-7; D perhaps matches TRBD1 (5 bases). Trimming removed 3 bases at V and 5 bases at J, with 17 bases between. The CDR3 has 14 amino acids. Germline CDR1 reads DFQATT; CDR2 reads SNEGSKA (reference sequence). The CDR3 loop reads CSARVPSGLDEQYF. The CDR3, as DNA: TGCAGTGCTAGGGTCCCGTCAGGGTTGGACGAGCAGTACTTC.

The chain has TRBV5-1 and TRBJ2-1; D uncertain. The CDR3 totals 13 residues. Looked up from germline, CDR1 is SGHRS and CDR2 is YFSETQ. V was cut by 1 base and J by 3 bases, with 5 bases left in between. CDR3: CASSLSYYNEQFF. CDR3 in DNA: TGCGCCAGCAGCTTGAGCTACTACAATGAGCAGTTCTTC.

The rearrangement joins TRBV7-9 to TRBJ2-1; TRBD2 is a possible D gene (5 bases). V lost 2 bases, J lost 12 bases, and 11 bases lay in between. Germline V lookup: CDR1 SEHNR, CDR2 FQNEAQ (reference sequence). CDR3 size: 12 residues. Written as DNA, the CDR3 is TGTGCCAGCAGCTTAAATCTAGCACGGCAGTTCTTC. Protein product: CASSLNLARQFF.

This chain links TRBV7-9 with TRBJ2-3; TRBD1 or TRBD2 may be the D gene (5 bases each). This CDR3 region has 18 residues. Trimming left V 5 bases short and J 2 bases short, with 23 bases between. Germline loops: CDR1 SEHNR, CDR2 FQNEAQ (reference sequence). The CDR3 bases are TGTGCCAGCAGCACCCGGGACCTGCAAATTCCTTTCACAGATACGCAGTATTTT. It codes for CASSTRDLQIPFTDTQYF.

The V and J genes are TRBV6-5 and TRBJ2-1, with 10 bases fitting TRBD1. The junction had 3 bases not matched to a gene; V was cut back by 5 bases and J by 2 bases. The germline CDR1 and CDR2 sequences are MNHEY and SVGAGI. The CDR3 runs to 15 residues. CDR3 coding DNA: TGTGCCAGCAGTCAGACAGGGGGCGCCTACAATGAGCAGTTCTTC. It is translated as CASSQTGGAYNEQFF.

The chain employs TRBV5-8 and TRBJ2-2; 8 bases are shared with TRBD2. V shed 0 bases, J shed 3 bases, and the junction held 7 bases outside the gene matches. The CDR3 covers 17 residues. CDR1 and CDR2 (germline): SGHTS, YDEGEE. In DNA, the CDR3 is TGTGCCAGCAGCTTGGCCGTGGAAGCGGGGGACACCGGGGAGCTGTTTTTT. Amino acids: CASSLAVEAGDTGELFF.

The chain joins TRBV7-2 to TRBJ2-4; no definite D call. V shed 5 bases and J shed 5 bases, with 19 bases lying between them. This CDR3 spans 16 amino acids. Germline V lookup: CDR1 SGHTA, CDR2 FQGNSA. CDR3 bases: TGTGCCAGCAGCATTTCGGGTGCGCCAGGCCAAAACATTCAGTACTTC. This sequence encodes CASSISGAPGQNIQYF.

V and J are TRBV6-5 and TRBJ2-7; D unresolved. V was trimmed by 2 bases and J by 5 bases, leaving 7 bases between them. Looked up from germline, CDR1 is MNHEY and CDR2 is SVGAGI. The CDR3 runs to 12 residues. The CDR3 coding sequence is TGTGCCAGCAGTTACGTTGGGAACGAGCAGTACTTC. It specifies CASSYVGNEQYF.

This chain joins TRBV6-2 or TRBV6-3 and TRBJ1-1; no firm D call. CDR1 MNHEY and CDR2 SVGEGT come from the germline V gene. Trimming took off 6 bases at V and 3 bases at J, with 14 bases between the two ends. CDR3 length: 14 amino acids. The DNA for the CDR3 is TGTGCCAGCAGATGGCGGGGAAGGGACACTGAAGCTTTCTTT. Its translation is CASRWRGRDTEAFF.

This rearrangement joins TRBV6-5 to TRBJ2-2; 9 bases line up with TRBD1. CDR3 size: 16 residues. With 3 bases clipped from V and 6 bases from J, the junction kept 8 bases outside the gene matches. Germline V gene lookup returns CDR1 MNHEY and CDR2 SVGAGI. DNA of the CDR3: TGTGCCAGCAGTTATCCCGGGACAGGGCACTCCGGGGAGCTGTTTTTT. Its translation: CASSYPGTGHSGELFF.

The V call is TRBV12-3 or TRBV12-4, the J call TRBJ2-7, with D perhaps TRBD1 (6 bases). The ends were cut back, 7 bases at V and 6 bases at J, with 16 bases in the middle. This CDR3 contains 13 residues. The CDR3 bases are TGTGCCAGCAATCTACAGGGAATAGGCGAGCAGTACTTC. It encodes CASNLQGIGEQYF.

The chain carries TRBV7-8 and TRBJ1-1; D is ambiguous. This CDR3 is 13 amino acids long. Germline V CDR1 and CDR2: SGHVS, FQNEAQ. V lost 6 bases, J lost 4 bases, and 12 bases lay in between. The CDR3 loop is CASRTRIGTEAFF. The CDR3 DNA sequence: TGTGCCAGCAGAACGAGGATTGGCACTGAAGCTTTCTTT. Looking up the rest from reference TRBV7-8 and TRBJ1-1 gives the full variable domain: GAGVSQSPRYKVAKRGQDVALRCDPISGHVSLFWYQQALGQGPEFLTYFQNEAQLDKSGLPSDRFFAERPEGSVSTLKIQRTQQEDSAVYLCASRTRIGTEAFFGQGTRLTVV.

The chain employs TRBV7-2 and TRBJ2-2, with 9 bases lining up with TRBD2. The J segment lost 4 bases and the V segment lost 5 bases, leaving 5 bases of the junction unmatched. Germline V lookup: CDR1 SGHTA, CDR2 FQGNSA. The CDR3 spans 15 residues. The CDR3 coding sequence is TGTGCCAGCAGCCCCAGCGGGAGGAGCACCGGGGAGCTGTTTTTT. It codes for CASSPSGRSTGELFF.

The DNA of the CDR3 is TGCGCCAGCAGCTTGATCACAGGAGCTTACAATGAGCAGTTCTTC. This codes for CASSLITGAYNEQFF. V usage is TRBV5-1 and J usage is TRBJ2-1; perhaps TRBD1 as D (5 bases). Per the germline V gene, CDR1 is SGHRS and CDR2 is YFSETQ. CDR3 size: 15 residues. Trimming left V 1 base short and J 4 bases short, with 12 bases between.

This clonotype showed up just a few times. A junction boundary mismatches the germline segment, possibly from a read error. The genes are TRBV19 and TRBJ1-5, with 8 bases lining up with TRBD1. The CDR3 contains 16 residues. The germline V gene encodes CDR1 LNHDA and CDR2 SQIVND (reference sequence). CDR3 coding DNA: TGTGCCAGTACCACCCTTGGACAGGGCGGCAATCAGCCCCAGCAATTT. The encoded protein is CASTTLGQGGNQPQQF.

The DNA of the CDR3 is TGTGCCAGCAGCCAATCCCTTCGGGGCTATGGCTACACCTTC. This codes for CASSQSLRGYGYTF. The V and J genes are TRBV3-1 and TRBJ1-2; D is unresolved. This CDR3 comprises 14 residues. V was pared by 2 bases and J by 4 bases, with 11 bases between. Per germline, CDR1 LGHDT and CDR2 YNNKEL (reference sequence).

The CDR3 loop is CASSGAGQGNGSPLHF. CDR3 sequence (DNA): TGTGCCAGCAGTGGAGCGGGACAGGGGAATGGATCACCCCTCCACTTT. The rearrangement uses TRBV25-1 and TRBJ1-6; 10 bases fit TRBD1. The CDR3 extends over 16 amino acids. In germline, CDR1 is MGHDK, CDR2 SYGVNS. V trimming: 4 bases; J trimming: 10 bases; junction bases outside the gene matches: 10. Supplemented by reference TRBV25-1 and TRBJ1-6, the full variable domain reads EADIYQTPRYLVIGTGKKITLECSQTMGHDKMYWYQQDPGMELHLIHYSYGVNSTEKGDLSSESTVSRIRTEHFPLTLESARPSHTSQYLCASSGAGQGNGSPLHFGNGTRLTVT.